Below, one T cell receptor (beta chain) is given with its context. Its antigen has not been determined. No qualities accompany the bases; no much larger clone lies one base away. From a lookup of the germline V gene (reference sequence), CDR1 and CDR2 are PRHDT and FYEKMQ. For this chain, trimming is 2 bases at the V end and 7 bases at the J end, and the number of junction bases without a gene match is 6. From cysteine to phenylalanine, the CDR3 is 16 amino acids long. The CDR3 DNA has 48 bases and is translated from base 1. Each collaborating institution followed its own protocols to collect whole blood in K2EDTA tubes. For TCRbeta analysis, collaborators shipped samples as frozen whole blood, isolated PBMCs, or DNA extracted from either of those sample types. The sample is drawn from a study of blood T cell repertoires in COVID-19 (TCRdb year 2020). The study in broad terms: Samples covering the acute and convalescent phases of COVID-19 were provided by collaborators in the United States, Italy and Spain. The material from the prospective study consisted of cDNA or gDNA derived from T cells, B-cell-depleted T cells, or PBMCs. The dataset comprised deeply sampled blood TCRbeta repertoires from subjects exposed to, actively infected with, or recovered from COVID-19. A freely available public database, intended as a resource for researchers studying the immune response to SARS-CoV-2, is where the repertoires were released. The samples were drawn from the first 160 participants of the ongoing ImmuneRACE study and from about 1,200 subjects provided by 6 global collaborators. Sample metadata almost always included a de-identified subject ID, COVID-19 status, age in years and sex. Where HLA class I and class II types were available, the types were taken from metadata supplied by the sample provider, not from assay-based typing. What the study reported, not specific to this receptor: The amount of clinical and demographic metadata varied by source and participant and was provided uncurated.

TCRbeta CDR3 regions were amplified from genomic DNA by means of the immunoSEQ Assay, a bias-controlled multiplex PCR. Processing in the source paper ran as follows. Nucleated cell counts per sample were estimated from amplification of reference gene primers within the assay. Sequence reads were collapsed and filtered to measure the absolute abundance of every unique TCRbeta CDR3 rearrangement. Productive Simpson clonality was computed per sample as the square root of Simpson's diversity index over productive rearrangements. This is the immuneACCESS table as TCRdb keeps it, with only in-frame sequences that have V and J called. A part of the clones is gone; compared with another copy, unresolved V genes explain less than half, and the rest is unexplained. V and J calls and clone size are as listed in that table; D and trimming were resolved from the DNA. The sample table records 50,000 to 65,000 clones; around 90% of these occur just once. Around 7.3% of the sample goes to the ten largest clones.

The sample consisted of peripheral blood. The sequence derives from an older woman with active or convalescent COVID-19. The V and J segments used are TRBV13 and TRBJ2-3, with 13 bases in between that match TRBD2. The CDR3 region has the sequence CASSLRGTSGEHTQYF. The DNA sequence follows: TGTGCCAGCAGCTTACGAGGGACTAGCGGGGAACATACGCAGTATTTT. Where the CDR3 stops, the reference TRBV13 and TRBJ2-3 genes take over; the full variable domain is AAGVIQSPRHLIKEKRETATLKCYPIPRHDTVYWYQQGPGQDPQFLISFYEKMQSDKGSIPDRFSAQQFSDYHSELNMSSLELGDSALYFCASSLRGTSGEHTQYFGPGTRLTVL.